This T cell receptor (beta chain) originates from a study of tumor-infiltrating lymphocytes in primary liver carcinoma. Study overall: Tumor staging was T1-T3 N0M0; sizes spanned about 4.2 to 10 cm across.

With a constant-region primer, TCR beta cDNA was made from 500 ng of total RNA. Library construction for TCR beta comprised three nested multiplex PCR rounds performed with slightly modified ARM-PCR. Rounds one and two of PCR, each of approximately 11 cycles, were primed with TRBV1-TRBV30 forward primers and a C-beta reverse primer. TCRdb reprocessed the multiplex PCR reads via MiXCR and lists one record per CDR3 protein. The table records 70,000 to 85,000 distinct CDR3 sequences, about two thirds of them present only once. A note on this clonotype: What it binds is unknown. The junction does not match germline at one end; this may be a read error.

Study-wide findings and caveats: Whereas tumor region pairs overlapped more, tumor-adjacent and tumor-blood pairs overlapped less.

For each extraction, RNA and DNA were obtained together from about 21-30 mg of unsorted bulk tissue. Chronic HBV infection was present, with no prior treatment. For each tumor, five separate regions were sampled. Germline V gene sequence: CDR1 LGHNA, CDR2 YNFKEQ. The CDR3 sequence is 16 residues long. Sequencing was carried out using liver tumor tissue from sampling region 4. The subset denotes: tumor region T4, right-lateral pole. The V gene is TRBV4-2, the J gene TRBJ2-5; 9 bases fit TRBD2. This receptor was obtained from a woman aged 60-70 years with primary liver carcinoma and hepatitis B virus infection. The CDR3 reads CVSSQRACGREEIQYF. The CDR3, as DNA: TGTGTCAGCAGCCAAAGGGCTTGCGGGAGGGAAGAGATCCAGTACTTC.